A single sample gave rise to the 27 T cell receptor beta chains below, sequenced in a study of blood T cell repertoires in COVID-19. Clones were read by immunoSEQ multiplex PCR, and TCRdb kept only the in-frame ones, dropping some. The table lists some 220,000 clones, 83% of them singletons. Input material: peripheral blood. These receptor sequences come from a human donor in a cohort sampled during active COVID-19.

The chain combines TRBV5-8 with TRBJ2-1; D might be TRBD2 (6 bases). Germline V CDR1 and CDR2: SGHTS, YDEGEE. The CDR3 runs 14 residues. V lost 2 bases and J 0 bases, leaving 6 bases between the germline ends. CDR3 DNA sequence: TGTGCCAGCAGCTTCGGGAGCTCCTACAATGAGCAGTTCTTC. It is translated as CASSFGSSYNEQFF.

This clone was recorded at least ten times. V and J are TRBV28 and TRBJ2-7; 11 bases are a match to TRBD1. V lost 5 bases to trimming and J lost 10 bases; unmatched junction nucleotides: 4. This CDR3 is 12 amino acids long. Germline loops: CDR1 MDHEN, CDR2 SYDVKM. Here the CDR3 reads CASSVGQGVQYF. CDR3 sequence (DNA): TGTGCCAGCAGTGTGGGACAGGGGGTCCAGTACTTC.

CDR3 DNA sequence: TGTGCCAGCAGTTACCGGGGGGGGACTGAAGCTTTCTTT. Encoded protein: CASSYRGGTEAFF. V usage is TRBV6-5 and J usage is TRBJ1-1; TRBD1 might be the D (5 bases). Germline loops: CDR1 MNHEY, CDR2 SVGAGI. V lost 2 bases and J 5 bases, leaving 9 bases between the germline ends. The CDR3 totals 13 residues.

This clone was detected once. The chain is built from TRBV27 and TRBJ1-5; possibly TRBD1 for D (6 bases). The CDR3 sequence is 15 residues long. Germline V gives CDR1 MNHEY, CDR2 SMNVEV (reference sequence). Trimming removed 5 bases at V and 4 bases at J, with 15 bases between. This CDR3 reads CASSPTGGRNQPQHF. In DNA, the CDR3 is TGTGCCAGCAGTCCCACCGGGGGGCGGAATCAGCCCCAGCATTTT.

Only one count was recorded for this clone. The V call is TRBV3-1 (or the pseudogene TRBV3-2), the J call TRBJ2-3; D is possibly TRBD1 (6 bases). The V and J ends lost 1 base and 5 bases respectively, with 13 bases between them. Per the germline V gene, CDR1 is LGHDT and CDR2 is YNNKEL (reference sequence). CDR3 size: 15 residues. The CDR3 loop is CASSQVQGRGDTQYF. Written as DNA, the CDR3 is TGTGCCAGCAGCCAAGTGCAGGGGAGAGGAGATACGCAGTATTTT.

The chain combines TRBV6-5 with TRBJ1-1; D remains ambiguous. CDR1 is MNHEY, CDR2 SVGAGI, per germline. There are 13 residues in the CDR3. Trimming pared 4 bases from V and 0 bases from J, leaving 6 bases between. CDR3 sequence reads: CASSSGLNTEAFF. In DNA, the CDR3 is TGTGCCAGCAGTTCAGGCCTGAACACTGAAGCTTTCTTT.

The CDR3 sequence: CASSSRSGTQYF. CDR3 DNA sequence: TGTGCCAGCAGTTCTAGGTCCGGGACCCAGTACTTC. The chain has TRBV28 and TRBJ2-5, with D unresolved. Deletions cut 4 bases from V and 7 bases from J, with 10 bases between. The CDR3 sequence is 12 residues long. Germline V gene lookup returns CDR1 MDHEN and CDR2 SYDVKM.

Only a few counts were recorded for this clone. The rearrangement uses TRBV18 and TRBJ2-2; 9 nucleotides align to TRBD2. This CDR3 is built from 15 residues. Looked up from germline, CDR1 is KGHSH and CDR2 is LQKENI. Losses at the gene ends were 1 base for V and 3 bases for J; bases not matched to a gene: 0. The CDR3 reads CASSPLAGDTGELFF. CDR3 DNA: TGTGCCAGCTCACCACTAGCGGGGGACACCGGGGAGCTGTTTTTT.

This clone appeared a few times. The CDR3 DNA follows: TGTGCCTGGAGTGCCGACAGGGCATCTGGAAACACCATATATTTT. It translates to CAWSADRASGNTIYF. The chain recombines TRBV30 with TRBJ1-3; 7 bases align to TRBD1. After removal of 1 base from V and 1 base from J, the junction contained 4 bases not matched to a gene. CDR3 length: 15 amino acids. From germline, CDR1 is GTSNPN and CDR2 SVGIG (reference sequence). Combining the CDR3 with reference TRBV30 and TRBJ1-3 gives the whole variable domain SQTIHQWPATLVQPVGSPLSLECTVEGTSNPNLYWYRQAAGRGLQLLFYSVGIGQISSEVPQNLSASRPQDRQFILSSKKLLLSDSGFYLCAWSADRASGNTIYFGEGSWLTVV.

The chain employs TRBV2 and TRBJ2-3, with D maybe TRBD2 (6 bases). Looked up from germline, CDR1 is SNHLY and CDR2 is FYNNEI. V was cut by 8 bases and J by 10 bases, with 13 bases left in between. The CDR3 sequence is 11 residues long. CDR3 residues: CASRRAGAQYF. The CDR3 DNA reads TGTGCCAGCCGGAGGGCGGGTGCGCAGTATTTT.

This clone appeared a few times. The genes are TRBV4-1 and TRBJ2-1, with D possibly TRBD2 on 6 matching bases. Germline lookup yields CDR1 MGHRA and CDR2 YSYEKL. Between the trimmed V and J ends, which lost 1 base and 6 bases, there was a span of 10 bases. This CDR3 is built from 14 residues. CDR3 sequence reads: CASSQVRTINEQFF. In nucleotides, the CDR3 is TGCGCCAGCAGCCAAGTCAGGACTATCAATGAGCAGTTCTTC.

This clone was counted once. J is TRBJ1-2 and V is TRBV19, with D uncertain. This CDR3 contains 16 residues. The germline CDR1 and CDR2 sequences are LNHDA and SQIVND (reference sequence). V lost 1 base, J lost 0 bases, and 12 bases lay in between. As DNA, the CDR3 is TGTGCCAGTAGTATAGGAGTGGTCCCGCCTAACTATGGCTACACCTTC. The encoded protein is CASSIGVVPPNYGYTF. The whole variable domain, filled in from reference TRBV19 and TRBJ1-2, reads DGGITQSPKYLFRKEGQNVTLSCEQNLNHDAMYWYRQDPGQGLRLIYYSQIVNDFQKGDIAEGYSVSREKKESFPLTVTSAQKNPTAFYLCASSIGVVPPNYGYTFGSGTRLTVV.

The chain has TRBV2 and TRBJ2-3, with 8 bases aligning to TRBD2. CDR1 and CDR2 (germline): SNHLY, FYNNEI. This CDR3 has 15 residues. J gave up 2 bases and V 11 bases, and 12 bases lay outside the gene matches. In DNA, the CDR3 is TGTGCCTCTCTCCCGGGACTAGGGTCCACAGATACGCAGTATTTT. Translation gives CASLPGLGSTDTQYF.

The rearrangement links TRBV4-1 to TRBJ2-3, with D hard to call. Germline loops: CDR1 MGHRA, CDR2 YSYEKL. There are 16 residues in the CDR3. The V end lost 4 bases, the J end lost 4 bases, and 18 bases lay between the germline ends. CDR3 DNA sequence: TGCGCCAGCAGCCCCTGGCAGGCCCCGGCCCCAGATACGCAGTATTTT. Encoded protein: CASSPWQAPAPDTQYF.

This clone was seen more than once but under ten times. This chain uses TRBV11-2 with TRBJ1-2; TRBD1 matches at 8 bases. V lost 3 bases and J lost 4; bases outside the gene matches: 1. The germline V gene has CDR1 SGHAT and CDR2 FQNNGV. CDR3 length equals 13 residues. The CDR3 DNA sequence: TGTGCCAGCAGCTTGGGACAGGCCTATGGCTACACCTTC. Protein sequence: CASSLGQAYGYTF. Full variable domain (outside the CDR3, taken from reference TRBV11-2 and TRBJ1-2): EAGVAQSPRYKIIEKRQSVAFWCNPISGHATLYWYQQILGQGPKLLIQFQNNGVVDDSQLPKDRFSAERLKGVDSTLKIQPAKLEDSAVYLCASSLGQAYGYTFGSGTRLTVV.

The rearrangement links TRBV5-4 to TRBJ1-3; D gene unclear. V was cut by 0 bases and J by 2 bases, with 6 bases left in between. The CDR3 runs 14 residues. Germline V CDR1 and CDR2: SGHNT, YYREEE (reference sequence). CDR3 amino acids: CASSLEAAGNTIYF. The CDR3 DNA sequence: TGTGCCAGCAGCTTGGAGGCGGCTGGAAACACCATATATTTT.

The CDR3 sequence is CATSDLVRVNEQFF. The CDR3 coding sequence is TGTGCCACCAGTGATTTAGTCAGGGTCAATGAGCAGTTCTTC. The gene calls are TRBV24-1 and TRBJ2-1; a possible D gene is TRBD1 (5 bases). CDR1 KGHDR and CDR2 SFDVKD come from the germline V gene. Trimming took 1 base from V and 6 from J, leaving 9 bases between them. The CDR3 has 14 residues.

The V gene is TRBV7-8, the J gene TRBJ1-1; D gene uncertain. CDR3 length: 14 amino acids. The V gene lost 1 base and the J gene lost 5 bases, with 11 bases spanning the gap. Looked up from germline, CDR1 is SGHVS and CDR2 is FQNEAQ. In DNA form, the CDR3 reads TGTGCCAGCAGCTTAGTCGGGAGAAGAACTGAAGCTTTCTTT. Translated, it gives CASSLVGRRTEAFF.

The gene calls are TRBV7-8 and TRBJ2-4; a weak D match, TRBD1 (6 bases). Trimming removed 1 base from V and 11 bases from J, with 9 bases in between. Germline V lookup: CDR1 SGHVS, CDR2 FQNEAQ. This CDR3 comprises 12 residues. The chain's CDR3 is CASSLEQGLQYF. CDR3 nucleotides: TGTGCCAGCAGCTTAGAACAGGGACTTCAGTACTTC.

J is TRBJ1-5 and V is TRBV19; D not resolved. V was shortened by 3 bases and J by 0 bases, with 18 bases between the two germline ends. This CDR3 has 18 residues. The V gene's germline CDR1 is LNHDA and CDR2 SQIVND (reference sequence). The CDR3 DNA follows: TGTGCCAGTAGTATTGGATCTTTAAGCGCCTATAGCAATCAGCCCCAGCATTTT. It encodes CASSIGSLSAYSNQPQHF.

This clone has more than one count but fewer than ten. The CDR3 sequence is CASSLRRAGLSHSPLHF. The CDR3 DNA reads as TGTGCCAGCAGCTTAAGACGAGCAGGGCTATCACATTCACCCCTCCACTTT. The chain uses TRBV7-2 and TRBJ1-6; tentatively, D is TRBD1 (5 bases). V was shortened by 2 bases and J by 8 bases, with 19 bases between the two germline ends. This CDR3 contains 17 residues. Per the germline V gene, CDR1 is SGHTA and CDR2 is FQGNSA.

DNA of the CDR3: TGTGCCAGCAGCTCGGGCAGGGGTGTGGGTGAAAAACTGTTTTTT. Translation gives CASSSGRGVGEKLFF. The chain has TRBV7-6 and TRBJ1-4, with a possible D match to TRBD1 (6 bases). The germline V gene encodes CDR1 SGHVS and CDR2 FNYEAQ. V was cut by 4 bases and J by 7 bases, with 16 bases left in between. The CDR3 spans 15 residues.

The V and J genes are TRBV24-1 and TRBJ1-2; 9 positions match TRBD1. This CDR3 comprises 13 residues. The V gene end was trimmed by 3 bases and the J gene end by 8 bases; junction bases not matched to a gene: 3. Looked up from germline, CDR1 is KGHDR and CDR2 is SFDVKD. The CDR3 DNA reads as TGTGCCACCAGTGATACAGGGGGCGACGGCTACACCTTC. Its protein product is CATSDTGGDGYTF.

The chain employs TRBV23-1 and TRBJ2-3; TRBD1 agrees at 8 bases. TRBV23-1 is given ORF status, its function remaining uncertain. After removal of 0 bases from V and 4 bases from J, the junction contained 9 bases not matched to a gene. The CDR3 is made up of 17 amino acids. The CDR3 sequence: CASSQSPPGGEADTQYF. The CDR3 nucleotides are TGCGCCAGCAGTCAATCTCCCCCAGGGGGCGAGGCAGATACGCAGTATTTT.

J is TRBJ1-2 and V is TRBV28; 7 positions match TRBD1. Losses at the gene ends were 7 bases for V and 8 bases for J; bases not matched to a gene: 7. The germline V gene has CDR1 MDHEN and CDR2 SYDVKM. CDR3 length: 12 amino acids. CDR3 nucleotide sequence: TGTGCCAGCACCCCCCGGACAGGAGGCTACACCTTC. Translation gives CASTPRTGGYTF.

The chain combines TRBV3-1 (or the pseudogene TRBV3-2) with TRBJ1-5; TRBD1 aligns across 8 bases. Losses at the gene ends were 6 bases for V and 7 bases for J; bases not matched to a gene: 8. Germline CDR1 LGHDT, CDR2 YNNKEL (reference sequence). This CDR3 spans 14 amino acids. The CDR3 nucleotides are TGTGCCAGCAGTAGGGGCAGGGGGCTCCAGCCCCAGCATTTT. Its protein is CASSRGRGLQPQHF.

The V gene is TRBV5-1, the J gene TRBJ2-1, with TRBD2 matching over 12 bases. There are 14 residues in the CDR3. Germline V CDR1 and CDR2: SGHRS, YFSETQ. Trimming took 4 bases from V and 6 from J; bases not matched to a gene: 2. This CDR3 reads CASSAGLAGNEQFF. DNA for the CDR3: TGCGCCAGCAGCGCGGGACTAGCGGGCAATGAGCAGTTCTTC.